The text below deals with one TCR beta chain. Its antigen is not identified. TCRdb used MiXCR to reprocess the RT-PCR reads, holding one entry per CDR3 protein. The sample gives approximately 500,000 distinct CDR3 sequences, about an eighth of which show up once; over 10% is in the top ten. Germline CDR1 is SGHTS and CDR2 is YDEGEE. The CDR3 runs to 15 residues. Trimming removed 2 bases from V and 0 bases from J, with 11 bases in between. The record originates from a study of response to subunit inactivated influenza vaccine. General study points: Each seasonal flu vaccination may recruit only limited new T cells, authors suggested.

The chain recombines TRBV5-8 with TRBJ1-2; no clear D gene. Sample: PBMCs from blood, taken 40 to 50 days after vaccination. The clonotype was recovered from a man aged 50-59 years who received an inactivated influenza vaccine. CDR3 loop: CASSFMEEANYGYTF. DNA for the CDR3: TGTGCCAGCAGCTTTATGGAGGAAGCTAACTATGGCTACACCTTC.